This is a list of T cell receptor beta chains from one sample in a study of cytomegalovirus exposure and HLA in healthy donors. Clones were sequenced by immunoSEQ multiplex PCR, and TCRdb holds only the in-frame ones, with some missing. The table includes approximately 130,000 clones, approximately 85% detected once. The sequenced material came from PBMCs. The receptors derive from a boy aged 10-17 years in good health and CMV-seronegative. Each CDR3 is given with its conserved first and last residue. Fields, in order: D gene, clone size, J gene, V gene, CDR3 protein, CDR3 DNA. The D gene is left open where the match is weak. Size is stated for part of the rows, as once, few or many counts, or as a class when the clone is expanded.

NA,NA,TRBJ1-1,TRBV18,CASSPQGVNTEAFF,TGTGCCAGCTCACCGCAGGGTGTGAACACTGAAGCTTTCTTT
NA,NA,TRBJ2-7,TRBV19,CASRVREAPYEQYF,TGTGCCAGTAGAGTCAGGGAGGCACCCTACGAGCAGTACTTC
TRBD2,NA,TRBJ2-7,TRBV18,CASTTRLAGGQSSYEQYF,TGTGCCAGCACCACGCGACTAGCGGGGGGTCAGAGCTCCTACGAGCAGTACTTC
TRBD2,NA,TRBJ2-1,TRBV9,CASSVTSGTSSEGQFF,TGTGCCAGCAGCGTAACCTCCGGGACTAGCTCCGAGGGGCAGTTCTTC
NA,NA,TRBJ2-2,TRBV27,CASSPNRRLGPLTGELFF,TGTGCCAGCAGTCCCAACCGGAGACTAGGCCCTTTGACCGGGGAGCTGTTTTTT
TRBD2,NA,TRBJ2-4,TRBV19,CASSIDRVTSGGSRNIQYF,TGTGCCAGTAGTATAGATCGAGTAACTAGCGGGGGCTCTAGGAACATTCAGTACTTC
NA,NA,TRBJ2-5,TRBV5-6,CASSSGTAPGGETQYF,TGTGCCAGCAGCTCCGGGACAGCTCCCGGAGGGGAGACCCAGTACTTC
NA,NA,TRBJ1-6,TRBV7-2,CASSPRRDSHLHF,TGTGCCAGCAGCCCCCGCCGGGACTCACACCTCCACTTT
NA,NA,TRBJ2-7,TRBV2,CASSMGHSDF,TGTGCCAGCAGCATGGGACACTCGGACTTC
NA,NA,TRBJ1-5,TRBV7-8,CASSRSEAFSNQPQHF,TGTGCCAGCAGCCGGTCGGAGGCTTTTAGCAATCAGCCCCAGCATTTT
TRBD2,NA,TRBJ2-3,TRBV12-5,CASGLTPRRGGLDTQYF,TGTGCTAGTGGTTTGACCCCACGCCGGGGGGGCCTGGATACGCAGTATTTT
TRBD1,NA,TRBJ1-4,TRBV16,CASGDFRQGTNEKLFF,TGTGCCAGCGGGGATTTTCGACAGGGGACTAATGAAAAACTGTTTTTT
NA,few,TRBJ2-5,TRBV29-1,CSVETWTEETQYF,TGCAGCGTTGAAACCTGGACTGAAGAGACCCAGTACTTC
TRBD1,NA,TRBJ2-1,TRBV5-1,CASRQTGINEQFF,TGCGCCAGCAGGCAGACAGGGATCAATGAGCAGTTCTTC